This paragraph reports one T cell receptor (beta chain). The antigen remains undetermined. This entry belongs to a study of a mutant IDH1 vaccine in newly diagnosed glioma. Study-wide context: Mean patient age was approximately 40 years; approximately 60% were male and approximately 38% female. Study findings and constraints: Top peripheral T cell clonotype shifts appeared unrelated to pseudoprogression. In 80% to 95% of patients, immune responses induced by the vaccine occurred.

The CDR3 length is 16 residues. V was pared by 3 bases and J by 9 bases, with 10 bases of the junction left unmatched. Looked up from germline, CDR1 is KGHSH and CDR2 is LQKENI. Measured with immunoSEQ multiplex PCR; TCRdb has only the in-frame clones, and not every one. The sample has 68,000 or so clones; 79% are singletons. Time point of the sample: baseline, week 1 (first vaccination visit). Treatment reported: pre-vaccination baseline after standard-of-care therapy. Donors had new IDH1-mutant astrocytomas of WHO grade 3 or 4 (ATRX-lost). The V and J genes are TRBV18 and TRBJ2-1; 11 bases are a match to TRBD1. The specimen was PBMCs, collected from a glioma patient treated with radiotherapy, temozolomide or both. The origin of this receptor is a man aged 50 to 59 with glioma. CDR3 region: CASSPRTRTGGTEQFF. In nucleotides, the CDR3 is TGTGCCAGCTCACCTCGTACGAGGACAGGGGGCACTGAGCAGTTCTTC.